These 12 T cell receptor beta chains came from one sample sequenced in a study of T cell repertoires in cytomegalovirus infection. Which antigens these TCRs recognize remains unknown. TCRdb analysed the reads with MiXCR anew, one entry per CDR3 protein. The sample comprises about 180,000 distinct CDR3 sequences, roughly a fifth of which are singletons, and under 30% rests with the top ten. The source was CD8+ T cells from cultured PBMCs, collected from culture after CMV antigen stimulation. Every receptor here comes from a human donor in good health (CMV status not recorded). Some clones in this sample may be carry-over from other donors' samples.

The chain has TRBV7-2 and TRBJ2-7; D is perhaps TRBD2 (6 bases). This CDR3 is 15 amino acids long. CDR1 is SGHTA, CDR2 FQGNSA, per germline. The V gene lost 1 base and the J gene lost 2 bases, with 12 bases spanning the gap. CDR3 in DNA: TGTGCCAGCAGCTTAGGGCTGGAGGGCCCCTACGAGCAGTACTTC. Amino acids: CASSLGLEGPYEQYF.

This sequence joins TRBV7-2 and TRBJ2-7; D ambiguous. Trimming pared 7 bases from V and 3 bases from J, leaving 19 bases between. The germline V gene has CDR1 SGHTA and CDR2 FQGNSA. The CDR3 spans 15 residues. DNA of the CDR3: TGTGCCAGCACCTTTTCTCGCCGCCCGATCTACGAGCAGTACTTC. It encodes CASTFSRRPIYEQYF. The full variable domain, its missing parts supplied by reference TRBV7-2 and TRBJ2-7, is GAGVSQSPSNKVTEKGKDVELRCDPISGHTALYWYRQSLGQGLEFLIYFQGNSAPDKSGLPSDRFSAERTGGSVSTLTIQRTQQEDSAVYLCASTFSRRPIYEQYFGPGTRLTVT.

The V and J genes are TRBV29-1 and TRBJ2-7; 8 bases line up with TRBD1. V lost 7 bases to trimming and J lost 3 bases; unmatched junction nucleotides: 8. This CDR3 comprises 13 residues. Germline CDR1 reads SQVTM; CDR2 reads ANQGSEA. The CDR3 is CSGGQGIDYEQYF. The CDR3 region has the DNA TGCAGCGGAGGACAGGGAATCGACTACGAGCAGTACTTC.

The CDR3 DNA follows: TGTGCCAGCAGCTTTTTCCCGGGGGGGCACGATGAGCAGTTCTTC. This gives the protein CASSFFPGGHDEQFF. The rearrangement uses TRBV12-1 and TRBJ2-1; no DNA check was done on the table's D call, TRBD1. TRBV12-1 is termed a pseudogene. The CDR3 has 15 residues.

The rearrangement joins TRBV20-1 to TRBJ1-6; TRBD1 aligns across 8 bases. Germline V lookup: CDR1 DFQATT, CDR2 SNEGSKA (reference sequence). CDR3 length: 14 residues. With 3 bases clipped from V and 7 bases from J, the junction kept 5 bases outside the gene matches. The CDR3: CSARDRTGNSPLHF. The CDR3 region has the DNA TGCAGTGCTAGGGATAGGACAGGGAATTCACCCCTCCACTTT.

The rearrangement joins TRBV9 to TRBJ1-3, with D perhaps matching TRBD1 (6 bases). The V and J ends lost 3 bases and 0 bases respectively, with 13 bases between them. Germline V gives CDR1 SGDLS, CDR2 YYNGEE. CDR3 length: 16 residues. CDR3 sequence reads: CASSATGSSSGNTIYF. In nucleotides, the CDR3 is TGTGCCAGCAGCGCGACAGGTTCCAGCTCTGGAAACACCATATATTTT.

The sample holds a few counts of this clonotype. The V call is TRBV7-2, the J call TRBJ2-1; D gene uncertain. Trimming shortened V by 3 bases and J by 4 bases, and 19 bases separated the two germline ends. CDR3 size: 17 residues. Germline assignment: CDR1 SGHTA and CDR2 FQGNSA. The CDR3 DNA follows: TGTGCCAGCAGCTTTGGTGTCGGCCCCGGGCCGTACAATGAGCAGTTCTTC. Translating it yields CASSFGVGPGPYNEQFF.

This clonotype was seen only a few times. The chain recombines TRBV7-2 with TRBJ2-2; 9 bases fit TRBD1. Germline CDR1 and CDR2: SGHTA and FQGNSA. The CDR3 has 14 residues. With 10 bases clipped from V and 0 bases from J, the junction kept 3 bases outside the gene matches. The DNA of the CDR3 is TGTGCCATCCGGGACAGGGCGAACACCGGGGAGCTGTTTTTT. It is translated as CAIRDRANTGELFF.

This clonotype was observed a few times. The chain joins TRBV11-3 to TRBJ2-1; either TRBD1 or TRBD2 may supply D (5 bases each). V was cut by 1 base and J by 5 bases, with 9 bases left in between. This CDR3 spans 14 amino acids. Germline V gene data show CDR1 as SGHNT and CDR2 as YENEEA. CDR3 bases: TGTGCCAGCAGCTTAGTTCGGGGCCACAATGAGCAGTTCTTC. This encodes CASSLVRGHNEQFF.

The chain uses TRBV7-9 and TRBJ2-1; no definite D call. The V and J ends lost 1 base and 0 bases respectively, with 7 bases between them. Germline V gives CDR1 SEHNR, CDR2 FQNEAQ (reference sequence). This CDR3 is 15 amino acids long. The CDR3 reads CASSLDYSSYNEQFF. The CDR3 coding sequence is TGTGCCAGCAGCTTAGACTACAGCTCCTACAATGAGCAGTTCTTC.

Only a few counts were recorded for this clonotype. The rearrangement uses TRBV5-6 and TRBJ2-1, with D tentatively TRBD2 (6 bases). The length of the CDR3 is 16 residues. Looked up from germline, CDR1 is SGHDT and CDR2 is YYEEEE. V lost 4 bases to trimming and J lost 2 bases, with 16 bases between them. The CDR3 DNA is TGTGCCAGCAGCCCGGCCGGGGGTCTAACCTACAATGAGCAGTTCTTC. It codes for CASSPAGGLTYNEQFF. Drawing the rest from reference TRBV5-6 and TRBJ2-1, the complete variable domain is DAGVTQSPTHLIKTRGQQVTLRCSPKSGHDTVSWYQQALGQGPQFIFQYYEEEERQRGNFPDRFSGHQFPNYSSELNVNALLLGDSALYLCASSPAGGLTYNEQFFGPGTRLTVL.

The chain links TRBV5-1 to TRBJ2-1; no firm D call. Germline CDR1 SGHRS, CDR2 YFSETQ. The CDR3 runs to 15 residues. V shed 0 bases and J shed 0 bases, with 7 bases lying between them. CDR3 nucleotide sequence: TGCGCCAGCAGCTTGGAGGCGAGCTCCTACAATGAGCAGTTCTTC. Its translation: CASSLEASSYNEQFF.